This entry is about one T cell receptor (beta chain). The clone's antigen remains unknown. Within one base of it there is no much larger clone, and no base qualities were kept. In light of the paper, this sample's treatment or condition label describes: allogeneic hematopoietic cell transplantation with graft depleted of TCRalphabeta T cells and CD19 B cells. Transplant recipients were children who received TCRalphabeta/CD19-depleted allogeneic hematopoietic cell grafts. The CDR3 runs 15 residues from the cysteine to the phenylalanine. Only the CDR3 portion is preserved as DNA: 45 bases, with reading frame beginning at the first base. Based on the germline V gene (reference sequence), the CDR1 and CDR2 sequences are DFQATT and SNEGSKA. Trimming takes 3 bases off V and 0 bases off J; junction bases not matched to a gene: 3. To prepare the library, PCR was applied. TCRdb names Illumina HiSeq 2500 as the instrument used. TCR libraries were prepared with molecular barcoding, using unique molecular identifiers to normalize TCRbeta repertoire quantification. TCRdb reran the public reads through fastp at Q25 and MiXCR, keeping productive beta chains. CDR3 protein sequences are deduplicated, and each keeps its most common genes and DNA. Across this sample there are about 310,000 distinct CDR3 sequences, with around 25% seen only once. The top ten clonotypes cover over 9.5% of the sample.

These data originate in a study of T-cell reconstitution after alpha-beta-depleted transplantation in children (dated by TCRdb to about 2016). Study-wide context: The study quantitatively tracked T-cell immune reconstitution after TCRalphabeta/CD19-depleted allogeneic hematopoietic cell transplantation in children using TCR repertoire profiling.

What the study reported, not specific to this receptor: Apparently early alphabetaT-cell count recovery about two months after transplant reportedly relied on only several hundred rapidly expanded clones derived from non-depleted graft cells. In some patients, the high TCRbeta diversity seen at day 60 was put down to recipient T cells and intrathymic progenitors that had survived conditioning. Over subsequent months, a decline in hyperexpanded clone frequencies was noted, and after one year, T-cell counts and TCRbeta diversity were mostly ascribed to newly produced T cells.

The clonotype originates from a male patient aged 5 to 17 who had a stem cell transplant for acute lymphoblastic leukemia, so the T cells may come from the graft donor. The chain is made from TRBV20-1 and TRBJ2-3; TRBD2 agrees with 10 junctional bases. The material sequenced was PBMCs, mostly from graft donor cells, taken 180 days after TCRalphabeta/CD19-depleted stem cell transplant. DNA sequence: TGCAGTGCTAGGGCTAGCGGGAGCAGCACAGATACGCAGTATTTT. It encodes CSARASGSSTDTQYF.